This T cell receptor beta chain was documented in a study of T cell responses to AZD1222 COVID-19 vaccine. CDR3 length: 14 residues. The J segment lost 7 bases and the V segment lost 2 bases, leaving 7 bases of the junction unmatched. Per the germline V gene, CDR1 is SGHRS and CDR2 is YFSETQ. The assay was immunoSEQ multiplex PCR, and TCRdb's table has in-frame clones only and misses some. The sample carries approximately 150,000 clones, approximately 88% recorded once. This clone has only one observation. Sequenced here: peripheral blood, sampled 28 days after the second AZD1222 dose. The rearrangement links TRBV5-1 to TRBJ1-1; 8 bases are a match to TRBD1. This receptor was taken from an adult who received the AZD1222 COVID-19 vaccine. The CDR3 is CASSLIPGGSEAFF. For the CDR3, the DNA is TGCGCCAGCAGCTTAATCCCAGGGGGCAGTGAAGCTTTCTTT.